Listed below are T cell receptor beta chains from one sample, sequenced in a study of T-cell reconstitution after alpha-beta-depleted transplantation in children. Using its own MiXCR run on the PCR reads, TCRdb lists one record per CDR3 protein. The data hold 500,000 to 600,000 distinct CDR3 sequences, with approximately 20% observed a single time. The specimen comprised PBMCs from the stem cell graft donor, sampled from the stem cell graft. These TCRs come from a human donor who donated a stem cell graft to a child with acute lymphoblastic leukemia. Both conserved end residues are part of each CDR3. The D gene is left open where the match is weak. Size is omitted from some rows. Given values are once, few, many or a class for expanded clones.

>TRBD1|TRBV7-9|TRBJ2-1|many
TGTGCCAGCAGCTTAGAAGGGTCAAACAGGGGATATGAGCAGTTCTTC
CASSLEGSNRGYEQFF
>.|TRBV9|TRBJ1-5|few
TGTGCCAGCAGCATATCCGCGGGGGGCAATCAGCCCCAGCATTTT
CASSISAGGNQPQHF
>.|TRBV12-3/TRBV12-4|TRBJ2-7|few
TGTGCCAGCAGCCCCTGGGGGTCCTACGAGCAGTACTTC
CASSPWGSYEQYF
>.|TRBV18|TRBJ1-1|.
TGTGCCACCTCCCCGGCGGGGCTAGGGACTGAAGCTTTCTTT
CATSPAGLGTEAFF
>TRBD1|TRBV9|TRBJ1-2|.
TGTGCCAGCAGCACCCGGGACAGGGGCGGATTAAAGGGCTACACCTTC
CASSTRDRGGLKGYTF
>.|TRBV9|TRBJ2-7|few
TGTGCCAGCAGCGTCTCAGGGATGGGCTACGAGCAGTACTTC
CASSVSGMGYEQYF
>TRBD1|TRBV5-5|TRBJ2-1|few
TGTGCCAGCAGCAGTTGGACAGGGAGCTCCTACAATGAGCAGTTCTTC
CASSSWTGSSYNEQFF
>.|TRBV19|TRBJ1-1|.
TGTGCCAGTACCCCCGGGACACTCACTGAAGCTTTCTTT
CASTPGTLTEAFF
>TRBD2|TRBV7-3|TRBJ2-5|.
TGTGCCAGCAGCTCCCTAGCGGGGCCGCAAGAGACCCAGTACTTC
CASSSLAGPQETQYF
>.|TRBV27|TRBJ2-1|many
TGTGCCAGCAGTCACGGAACACCCAACGAGCAGTTCTTC
CASSHGTPNEQFF
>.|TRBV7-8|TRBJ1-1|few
TGTGCCAGCAGCTTATCGGGTGGCGGGGGATCGGCTTTCTTT
CASSLSGGGGSAFF
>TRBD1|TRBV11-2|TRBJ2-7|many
TGTGCCAGCAGCTTAGGTACAGGGGGCAGGAAGTCCTACGAGCAGTACTTC
CASSLGTGGRKSYEQYF
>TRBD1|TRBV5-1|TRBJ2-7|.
TGCGCCAGCAGCTTGGGGTCAGGGGGCCATACCTACGAGCAGTACTTC
CASSLGSGGHTYEQYF
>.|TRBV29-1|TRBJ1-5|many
TGCAGCGCTTCGGACCTCTTCGGGCAGCCCCAGCATTTT
CSASDLFGQPQHF
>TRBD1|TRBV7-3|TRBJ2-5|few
TGTGCCAGCAGCCCACGGGACAGATTACAAGAGACCCAGTACTTC
CASSPRDRLQETQYF
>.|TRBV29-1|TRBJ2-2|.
TGCAGCGTTGCGGGACACAACACCGGGGAGCTGTTTTTT
CSVAGHNTGELFF
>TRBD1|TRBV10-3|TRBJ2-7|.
TGTGCCATCAGCCAATCCCCCACAGGGGAATATAACGAGCAGTACTTC
CAISQSPTGEYNEQYF
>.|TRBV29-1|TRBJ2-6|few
TGCAGCGTCGGAAGGGCGGAACGGCACTCTGGGGCCAACGTCCTGACTTTC
CSVGRAERHSGANVLTF
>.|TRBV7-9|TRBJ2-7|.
TGTGCCAGCGAGTGGATCTCCTACGAGCAGTACTTC
CASEWISYEQYF
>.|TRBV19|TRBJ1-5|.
TGTGCCAGTAGTCTGGCAGGAATAGGGAACAATCAGCCCCAGCATTTT
CASSLAGIGNNQPQHF
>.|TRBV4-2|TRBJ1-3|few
TGTGCCAGCAGCCAGGGAAACACCATATATTTT
CASSQGNTIYF
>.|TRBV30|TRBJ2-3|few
TGTGCCTGGAGGGGGGGCCAGGATACGCAGTATTTT
CAWRGGQDTQYF
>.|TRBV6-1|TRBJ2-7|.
TGTGCCAGCAGCAAAGGACGGGGGAACTACGAGCAGTACTTC
CASSKGRGNYEQYF
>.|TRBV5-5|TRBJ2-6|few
TGTGCCAGCAGCTTGGTCTCTGGGGCCAACGTCCTGACTTTC
CASSLVSGANVLTF
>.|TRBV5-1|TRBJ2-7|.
TGCGCCAGCAGCTTCGATTCGACGGAGCAGTACTTC
CASSFDSTEQYF
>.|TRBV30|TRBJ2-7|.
TGTGCCTGGAGTGAGTACTACGAGCAGTACTTC
CAWSEYYEQYF
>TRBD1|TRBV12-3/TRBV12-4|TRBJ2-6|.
TGTGCCAGCAGTTGGACAGGGTATTCTGGGGCCAACGTCCTGACTTTC
CASSWTGYSGANVLTF
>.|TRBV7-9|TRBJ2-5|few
TGTGCCAGCAGCTTTGGTCTGACGGAGACCCAGTACTTC
CASSFGLTETQYF
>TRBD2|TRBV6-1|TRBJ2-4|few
TGTGCCAGCGGTCCGGGACTAGCGTCCAAAAACATTCAGTACTTC
CASGPGLASKNIQYF
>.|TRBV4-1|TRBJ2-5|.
TGCGCCAGCAGCCCCGAAAGGGAGACCCAGTACTTC
CASSPERETQYF
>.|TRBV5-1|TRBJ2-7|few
TGCGCCAGCAGCTTGAACGGGAGAGACTACGAGCAGTACTTC
CASSLNGRDYEQYF
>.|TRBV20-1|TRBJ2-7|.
TGCAGTGCCTACCAACTAGACCAGCCCTACGAGCAGTACTTC
CSAYQLDQPYEQYF
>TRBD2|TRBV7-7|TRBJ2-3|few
TGTGCCAGCAGCTCTTCTAGCGGGAGAAAGAATACGCAGTATTTT
CASSSSSGRKNTQYF
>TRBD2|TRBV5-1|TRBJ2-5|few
TGCGCCAGCAGCCCCACTTCGGCGGGAGTAGGAGAGACCCAGTACTTC
CASSPTSAGVGETQYF
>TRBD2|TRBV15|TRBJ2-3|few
TGTGCCACCAGCAGCGGACTAGCGGGAGGGGCAGATACGCAGTATTTT
CATSSGLAGGADTQYF
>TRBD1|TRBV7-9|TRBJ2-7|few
TGTGCCAGCACTTTAGGGGACAGGGGGCGCGACGAGCAGTACTTC
CASTLGDRGRDEQYF
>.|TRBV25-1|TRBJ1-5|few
TGTGCCAGCAGTGCCGTAGGGGGAGGTCAGCCCCAGCATTTT
CASSAVGGGQPQHF
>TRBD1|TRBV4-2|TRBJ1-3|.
TGTGCCAGCAGCCAAGATCAGACAGGGACCCTCGGACGTGGAAACACCATATATTTT
CASSQDQTGTLGRGNTIYF
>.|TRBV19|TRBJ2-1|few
TGTGCCAGTAGTATGGTGATAGGGCGGAATGAGCAGTTCTTC
CASSMVIGRNEQFF
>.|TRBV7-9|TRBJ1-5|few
TGTGCCAGCAGCTTTGGACCGGGGCAGCCCCAGCATTTT
CASSFGPGQPQHF
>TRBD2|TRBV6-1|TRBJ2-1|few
TGTGCCAGCAGGAACGGACTAGCCGGCAGTGAGCAGTTCTTC
CASRNGLAGSEQFF
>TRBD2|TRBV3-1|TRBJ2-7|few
TGTGCCAGCAGCCAAGATGTGGGACTAGCGGGATCCCATTACGAGCAGTACTTC
CASSQDVGLAGSHYEQYF
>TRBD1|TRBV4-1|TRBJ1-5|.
TGCGCCAGCAGCCATGCCCGGGACAGGGGGCCACTTAGCAATCAGCCCCAGCATTTT
CASSHARDRGPLSNQPQHF
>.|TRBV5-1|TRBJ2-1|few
TGCGCCAGCAGCTTCATACAGGGAATCTACAATGAGCAGTTCTTC
CASSFIQGIYNEQFF
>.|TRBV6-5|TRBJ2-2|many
TGTGCCAGCAGTCTGTATAACACCGGGGAGCTGTTTTTT
CASSLYNTGELFF